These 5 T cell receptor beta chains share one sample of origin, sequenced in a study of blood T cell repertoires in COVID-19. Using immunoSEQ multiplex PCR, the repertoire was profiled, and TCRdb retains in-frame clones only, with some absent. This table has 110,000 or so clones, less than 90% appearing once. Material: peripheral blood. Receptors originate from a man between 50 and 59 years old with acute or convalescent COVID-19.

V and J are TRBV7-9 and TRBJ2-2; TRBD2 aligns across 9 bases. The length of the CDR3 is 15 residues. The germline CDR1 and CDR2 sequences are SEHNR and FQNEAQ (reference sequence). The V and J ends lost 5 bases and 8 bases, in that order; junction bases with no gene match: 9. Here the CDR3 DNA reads TGTGCCAGCAGCATCACTAGCGGGTCTCGAGGGGAGCTGTTTTTT. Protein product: CASSITSGSRGELFF.

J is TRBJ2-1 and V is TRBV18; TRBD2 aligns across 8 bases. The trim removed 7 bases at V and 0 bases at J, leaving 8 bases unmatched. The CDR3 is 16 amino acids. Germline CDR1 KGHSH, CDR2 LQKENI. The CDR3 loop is CASLLAGQSSYNEQFF. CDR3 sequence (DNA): TGTGCCAGCTTGCTAGCGGGTCAAAGCTCCTACAATGAGCAGTTCTTC.

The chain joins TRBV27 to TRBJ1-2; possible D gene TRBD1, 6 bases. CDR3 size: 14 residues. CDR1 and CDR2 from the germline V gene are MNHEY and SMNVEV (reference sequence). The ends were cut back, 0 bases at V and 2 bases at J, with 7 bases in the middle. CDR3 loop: CASSLSGTNYGYTF. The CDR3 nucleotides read TGTGCCAGCAGTTTATCCGGGACAAACTATGGCTACACCTTC.

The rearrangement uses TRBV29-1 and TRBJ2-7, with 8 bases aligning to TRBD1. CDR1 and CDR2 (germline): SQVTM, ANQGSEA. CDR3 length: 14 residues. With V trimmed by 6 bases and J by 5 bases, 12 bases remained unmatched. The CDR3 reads CSVLTGAGSDEQYF. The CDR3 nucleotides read TGCAGCGTATTGACAGGGGCCGGTTCAGACGAGCAGTACTTC.

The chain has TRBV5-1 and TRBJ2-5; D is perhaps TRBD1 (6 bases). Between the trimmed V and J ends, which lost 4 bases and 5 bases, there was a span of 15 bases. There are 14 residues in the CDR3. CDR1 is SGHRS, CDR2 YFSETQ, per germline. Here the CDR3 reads CASSHRQAPETQYF. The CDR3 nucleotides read TGCGCCAGCAGCCACCGACAGGCTCCGGAGACCCAGTACTTC.